The T cell receptor beta chain under discussion was sequenced for a study of CD8+ T cells in alopecia areata. Alopecia areata patients had lesional scalp punch biopsies and peripheral blood taken from them. Sorted out of PBMCs were CD4+ T cells and CD8+ T cells. With 1 base clipped from V and 5 bases from J, the junction kept 5 bases outside the gene matches. This CDR3 spans 16 amino acids. Germline CDR1 KGHSH, CDR2 LQKENI. Extraction of RNA preceded its reverse transcription into cDNA, which served as the sequencing template. Sequencing used immunoSEQ multiplex PCR; TCRdb keeps in-frame clones, though not all of them. The table lists some 170,000 clones, about 63% of them singletons.

The sample was CD4+ T cells sorted from blood, taken at week 0. This receptor was identified in a human donor with alopecia areata. The chain couples TRBV18 to TRBJ1-5, with 10 positions matching TRBD1. The CDR3 loop is CASSPQRTGGDQPQHF. In DNA form, the CDR3 reads TGTGCCAGCTCACCACAGAGGACAGGGGGGGATCAGCCCCAGCATTTT.